Sequencing of this TCR beta chain was carried out in a study of blood T cell repertoires in COVID-19. As for the study in general: The samples span acute and convalescent COVID-19 from the United States, Italy and Spain. Nucleic acid was either cDNA or gDNA, and it came from T cells, B-cell-depleted T cells, or PBMCs.

This CDR3 is 18 amino acids long. Germline V gives CDR1 MNHNS, CDR2 SASEGT. Trimming took off 2 bases at V and 0 bases at J, with 17 bases between the two ends. In the original processing: Amplified reference gene primers provided the basis for estimating nucleated cell counts. Clones were sequenced by immunoSEQ multiplex PCR, and TCRdb holds only the in-frame ones, with some missing. That table furnishes V, J and clone size, whereas the DNA furnished D and trimming. This table holds fewer than 250,000 clones, 80% to 90% found once. Sequenced: PBMCs or T cells enriched from blood (not recorded which). The TCR originated in a woman in her thirties or forties with acute COVID-19. V usage is TRBV6-1 and J usage is TRBJ1-5; possible D gene TRBD1, 5 bases. Here the CDR3 DNA reads TGTGCCAGCAGTGAAAGGGGCCTCAAGGGAGGTAGCAATCAGCCCCAGCATTTT. Encoded protein: CASSERGLKGGSNQPQHF.